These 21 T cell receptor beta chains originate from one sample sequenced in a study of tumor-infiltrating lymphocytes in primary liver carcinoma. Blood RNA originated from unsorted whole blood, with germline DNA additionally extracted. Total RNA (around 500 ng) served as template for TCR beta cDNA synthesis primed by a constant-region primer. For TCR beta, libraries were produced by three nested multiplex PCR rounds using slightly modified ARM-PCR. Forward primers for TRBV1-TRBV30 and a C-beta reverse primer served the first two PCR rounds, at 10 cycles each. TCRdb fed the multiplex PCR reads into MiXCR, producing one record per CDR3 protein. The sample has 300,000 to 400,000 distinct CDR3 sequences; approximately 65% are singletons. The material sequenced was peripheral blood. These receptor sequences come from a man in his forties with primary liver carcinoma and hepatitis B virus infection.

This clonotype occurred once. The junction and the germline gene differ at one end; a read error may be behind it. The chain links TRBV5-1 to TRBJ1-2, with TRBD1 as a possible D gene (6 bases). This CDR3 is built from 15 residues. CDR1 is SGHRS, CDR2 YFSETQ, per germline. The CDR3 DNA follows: TGCGCCAGCAGCTTGGCCAGGGGTGCCTGGAGTGGCTACATCTTC. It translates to CASSLARGAWSGYIF.

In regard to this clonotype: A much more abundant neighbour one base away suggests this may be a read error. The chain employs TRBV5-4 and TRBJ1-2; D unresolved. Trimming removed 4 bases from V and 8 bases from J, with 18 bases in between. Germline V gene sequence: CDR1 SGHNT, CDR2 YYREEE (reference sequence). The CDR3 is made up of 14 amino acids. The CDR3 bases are TGTGCCAGCAGCCTAGTAGACCCCTCAGAGGGCTACACCTTC. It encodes CASSLVDPSEGYTF.

The DNA for the CDR3 is TGTGCCAGCAGCATATCGCCCACGGCGGGTAATGAGCAGTTCTTC. Translating gives CASSISPTAGNEQFF. This chain links TRBV11-3 with TRBJ2-1; D is possibly TRBD2 (5 bases). The germline V gene has CDR1 SGHNT and CDR2 YENEEA. This CDR3 comprises 15 residues. V was cut by 5 bases and J by 7 bases, with 18 bases left in between.

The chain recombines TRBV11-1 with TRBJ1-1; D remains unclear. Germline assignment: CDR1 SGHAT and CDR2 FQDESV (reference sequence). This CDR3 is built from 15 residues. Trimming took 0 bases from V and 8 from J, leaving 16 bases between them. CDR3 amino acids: CASSLALGCKTEAFF. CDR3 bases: TGTGCCAGCAGCTTAGCGCTGGGGTGCAAAACAGAAGCTTTCTTT.

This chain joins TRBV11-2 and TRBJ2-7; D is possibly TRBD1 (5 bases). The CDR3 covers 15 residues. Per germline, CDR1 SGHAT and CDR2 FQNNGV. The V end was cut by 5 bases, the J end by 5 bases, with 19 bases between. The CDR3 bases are TGTGCCAGCAGCCCTTTTGGGCCAGGGTATCACGAGCAGTACTTC. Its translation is CASSPFGPGYHEQYF.

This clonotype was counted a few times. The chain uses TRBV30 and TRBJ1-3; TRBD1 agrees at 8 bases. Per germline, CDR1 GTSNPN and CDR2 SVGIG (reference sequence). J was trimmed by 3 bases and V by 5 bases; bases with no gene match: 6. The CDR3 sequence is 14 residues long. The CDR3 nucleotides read TGTGCCTGGTCAGGGGGCAATTTTGGAAACACCATATATTTT. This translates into CAWSGGNFGNTIYF.

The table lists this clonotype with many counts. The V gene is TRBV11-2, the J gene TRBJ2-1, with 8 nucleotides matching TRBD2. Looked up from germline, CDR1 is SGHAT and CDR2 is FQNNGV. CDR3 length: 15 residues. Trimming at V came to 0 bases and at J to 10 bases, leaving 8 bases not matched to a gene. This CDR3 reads CASSLDKRAGDEQFF. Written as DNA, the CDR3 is TGTGCCAGCAGCTTAGATAAACGAGCGGGAGACGAGCAGTTCTTC.

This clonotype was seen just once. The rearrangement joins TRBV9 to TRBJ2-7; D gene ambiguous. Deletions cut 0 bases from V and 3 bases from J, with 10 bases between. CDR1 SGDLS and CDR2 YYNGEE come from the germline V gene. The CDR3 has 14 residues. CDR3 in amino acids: CASSVGVGNYEQYF. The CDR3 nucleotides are TGTGCCAGCAGCGTAGGGGTCGGAAACTACGAGCAGTACTTC.

For the CDR3, the DNA is TGTGCCAGCAGCTCTCCTAAGGGTCTACTCGAGCAGTACTTC. Protein: CASSSPKGLLEQYF. The V and J genes are TRBV7-9 and TRBJ2-7, with unresolved D. This CDR3 is built from 14 residues. Germline V gene sequence: CDR1 SEHNR, CDR2 FQNEAQ (reference sequence). Trimming removed 4 bases from V and 6 bases from J, with 16 bases in between. Full variable domain (missing parts from reference TRBV7-9 and TRBJ2-7): DTGVSQNPRHKITKRGQNVTFRCDPISEHNRLYWYRQTLGQGPEFLTYFQNEAQLEKSRLLSDRFSAERPKGSFSTLEIQRTEQGDSAMYLCASSSPKGLLEQYFGPGTRLTVT.

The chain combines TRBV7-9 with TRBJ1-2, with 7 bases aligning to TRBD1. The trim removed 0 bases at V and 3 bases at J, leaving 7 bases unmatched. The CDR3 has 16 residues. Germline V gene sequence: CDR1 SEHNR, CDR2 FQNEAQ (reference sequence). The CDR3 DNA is TGTGCCAGCAGCTTAGCGCTGACAGGGTCGGACTATGGCTACACCTTC. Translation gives CASSLALTGSDYGYTF.

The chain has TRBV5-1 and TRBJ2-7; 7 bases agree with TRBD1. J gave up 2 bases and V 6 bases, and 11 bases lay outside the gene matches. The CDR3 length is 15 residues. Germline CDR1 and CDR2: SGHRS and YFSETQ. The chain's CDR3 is CASISGMGQTYEQYF. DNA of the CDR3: TGCGCCAGCATCTCGGGAATGGGACAGACCTACGAGCAGTACTTC.

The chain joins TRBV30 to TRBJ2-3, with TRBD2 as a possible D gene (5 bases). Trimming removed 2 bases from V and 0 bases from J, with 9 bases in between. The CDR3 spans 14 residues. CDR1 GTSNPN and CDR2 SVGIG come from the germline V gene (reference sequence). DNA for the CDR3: TGTGCCTGGAGTATCGGGATTAGCACAGATACGCAGTATTTT. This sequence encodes CAWSIGISTDTQYF.

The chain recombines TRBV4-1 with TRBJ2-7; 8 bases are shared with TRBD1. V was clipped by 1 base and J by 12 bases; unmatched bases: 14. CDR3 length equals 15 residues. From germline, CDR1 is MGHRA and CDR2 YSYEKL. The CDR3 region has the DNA TGCGCCAGCAGCCAAGCTTCAGGGACAGGATTAAGGCGGTACTTC. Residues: CASSQASGTGLRRYF.

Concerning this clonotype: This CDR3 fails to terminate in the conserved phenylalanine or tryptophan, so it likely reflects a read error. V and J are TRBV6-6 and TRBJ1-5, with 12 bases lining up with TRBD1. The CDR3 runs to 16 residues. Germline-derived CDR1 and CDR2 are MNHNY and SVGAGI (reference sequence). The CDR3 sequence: CASRPGQGARDQHQHL. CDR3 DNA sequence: TGTGCCAGCAGGCCGGGACAGGGGGCGCGGGATCAGCACCAGCATCTT.

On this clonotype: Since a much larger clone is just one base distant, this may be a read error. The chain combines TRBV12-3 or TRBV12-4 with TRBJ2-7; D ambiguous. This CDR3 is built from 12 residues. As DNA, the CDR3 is TGTGCCAGCGGTTCCGCCTCTTACGAGCAGCACTTC. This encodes CASGSASYEQHF.

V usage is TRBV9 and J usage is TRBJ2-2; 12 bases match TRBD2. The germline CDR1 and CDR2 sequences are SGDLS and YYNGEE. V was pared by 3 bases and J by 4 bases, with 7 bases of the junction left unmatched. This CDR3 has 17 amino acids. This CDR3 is CASSAHLAGGGTGELFF. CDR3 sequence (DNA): TGTGCCAGCAGCGCCCATCTAGCGGGAGGGGGCACCGGGGAGCTGTTTTTT.

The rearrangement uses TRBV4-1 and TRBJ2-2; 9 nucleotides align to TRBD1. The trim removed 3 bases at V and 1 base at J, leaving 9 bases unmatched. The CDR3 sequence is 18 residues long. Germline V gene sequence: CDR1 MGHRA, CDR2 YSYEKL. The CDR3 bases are TGCGCCAGCAGCCACTTGATTCCGGGACAGGGGAACACCGGGGAGCTGTTTTTT. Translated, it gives CASSHLIPGQGNTGELFF.

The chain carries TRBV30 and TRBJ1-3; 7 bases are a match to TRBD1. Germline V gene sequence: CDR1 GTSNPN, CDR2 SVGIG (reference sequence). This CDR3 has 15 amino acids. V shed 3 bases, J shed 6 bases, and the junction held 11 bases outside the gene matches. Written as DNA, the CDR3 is TGTGCCTGGAGCGATACAGGGGCTCGGGTAAACACCATATATTTT. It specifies CAWSDTGARVNTIYF.

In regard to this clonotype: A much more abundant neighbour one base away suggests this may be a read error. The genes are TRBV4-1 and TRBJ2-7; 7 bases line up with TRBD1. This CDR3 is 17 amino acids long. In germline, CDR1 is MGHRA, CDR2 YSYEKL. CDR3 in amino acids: CASRQDRSRGQGKEQYF. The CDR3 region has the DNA TGCGCCAGCAGGCAAGATCGTTCAAGGGGGCAAGGAAAAGAGCAGTACTTC.

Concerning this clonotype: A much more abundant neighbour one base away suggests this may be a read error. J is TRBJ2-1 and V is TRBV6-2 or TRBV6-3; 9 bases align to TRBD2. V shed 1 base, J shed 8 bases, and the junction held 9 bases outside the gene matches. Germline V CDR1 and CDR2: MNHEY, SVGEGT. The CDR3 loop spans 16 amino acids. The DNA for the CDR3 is TGTGCCAGCAGTTACTTGCCTAGCGGGACTGTCGATGAGCAGTTCTTC. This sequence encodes CASSYLPSGTVDEQFF.

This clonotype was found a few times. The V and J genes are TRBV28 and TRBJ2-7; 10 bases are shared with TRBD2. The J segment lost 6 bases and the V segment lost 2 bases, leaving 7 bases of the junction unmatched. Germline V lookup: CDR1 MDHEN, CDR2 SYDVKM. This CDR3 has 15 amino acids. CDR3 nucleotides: TGTGCCAGCAGTTTAGAGGCTAGCGGGAGCAGCGAGCAGTACTTC. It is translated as CASSLEASGSSEQYF.